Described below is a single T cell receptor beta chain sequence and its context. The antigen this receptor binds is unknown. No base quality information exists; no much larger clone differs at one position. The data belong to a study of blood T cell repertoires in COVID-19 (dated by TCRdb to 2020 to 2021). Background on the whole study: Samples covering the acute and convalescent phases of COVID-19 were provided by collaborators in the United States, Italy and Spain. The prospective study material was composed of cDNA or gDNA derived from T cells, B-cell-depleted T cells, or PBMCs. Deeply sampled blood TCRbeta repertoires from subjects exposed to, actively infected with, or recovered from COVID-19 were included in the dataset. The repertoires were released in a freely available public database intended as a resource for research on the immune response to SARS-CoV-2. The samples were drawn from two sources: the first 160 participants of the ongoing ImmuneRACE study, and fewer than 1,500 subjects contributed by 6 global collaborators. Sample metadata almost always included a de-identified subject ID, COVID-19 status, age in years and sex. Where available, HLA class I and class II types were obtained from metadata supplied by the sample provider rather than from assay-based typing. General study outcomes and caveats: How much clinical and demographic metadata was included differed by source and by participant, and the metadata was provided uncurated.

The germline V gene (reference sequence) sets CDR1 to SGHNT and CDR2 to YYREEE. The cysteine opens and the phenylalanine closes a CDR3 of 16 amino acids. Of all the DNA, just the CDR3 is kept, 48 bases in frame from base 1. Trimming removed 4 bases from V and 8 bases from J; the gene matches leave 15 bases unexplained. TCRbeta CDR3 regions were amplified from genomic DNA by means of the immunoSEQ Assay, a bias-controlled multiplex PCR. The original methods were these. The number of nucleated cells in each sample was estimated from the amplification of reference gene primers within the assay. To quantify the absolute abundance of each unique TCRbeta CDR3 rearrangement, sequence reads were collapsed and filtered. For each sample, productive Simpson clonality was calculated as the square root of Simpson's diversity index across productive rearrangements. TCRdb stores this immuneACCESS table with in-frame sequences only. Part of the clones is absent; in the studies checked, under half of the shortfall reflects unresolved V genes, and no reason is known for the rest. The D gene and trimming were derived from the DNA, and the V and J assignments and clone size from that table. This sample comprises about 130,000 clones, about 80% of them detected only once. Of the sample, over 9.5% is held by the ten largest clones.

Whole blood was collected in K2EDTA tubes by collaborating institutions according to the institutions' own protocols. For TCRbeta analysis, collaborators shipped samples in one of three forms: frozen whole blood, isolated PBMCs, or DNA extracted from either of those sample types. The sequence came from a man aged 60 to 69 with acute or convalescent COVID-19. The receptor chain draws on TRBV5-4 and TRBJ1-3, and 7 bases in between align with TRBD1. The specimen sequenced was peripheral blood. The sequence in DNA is TGTGCCAGCAGCCAAGGGACGACAGGGTTTATGGACACCATATATTTT. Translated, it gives CASSQGTTGFMDTIYF.